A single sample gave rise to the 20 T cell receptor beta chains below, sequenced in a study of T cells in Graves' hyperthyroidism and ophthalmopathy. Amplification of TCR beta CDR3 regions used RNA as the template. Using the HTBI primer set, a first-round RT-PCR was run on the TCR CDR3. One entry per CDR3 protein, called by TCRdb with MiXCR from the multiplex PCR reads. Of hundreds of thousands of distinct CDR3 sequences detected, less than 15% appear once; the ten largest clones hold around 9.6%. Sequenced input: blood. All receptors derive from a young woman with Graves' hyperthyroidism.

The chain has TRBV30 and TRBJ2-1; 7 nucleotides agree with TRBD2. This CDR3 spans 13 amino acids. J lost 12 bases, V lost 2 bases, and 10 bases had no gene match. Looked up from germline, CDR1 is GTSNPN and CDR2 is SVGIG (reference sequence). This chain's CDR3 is CAWSLLTSRGQFF. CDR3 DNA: TGTGCCTGGAGTCTCCTGACTAGCCGTGGGCAGTTCTTC.

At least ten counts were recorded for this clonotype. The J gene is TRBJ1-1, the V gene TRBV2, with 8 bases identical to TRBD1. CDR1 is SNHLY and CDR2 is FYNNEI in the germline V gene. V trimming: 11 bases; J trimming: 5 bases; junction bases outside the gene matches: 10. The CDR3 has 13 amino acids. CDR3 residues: CAGGDRRGTEAFF. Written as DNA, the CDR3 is TGTGCCGGGGGGGACAGGCGTGGAACTGAAGCTTTCTTT.

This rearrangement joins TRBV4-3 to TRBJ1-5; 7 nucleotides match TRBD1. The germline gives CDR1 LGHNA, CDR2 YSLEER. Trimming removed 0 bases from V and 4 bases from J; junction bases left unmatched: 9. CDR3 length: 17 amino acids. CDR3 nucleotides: TGCGCCAGCAGCCAAGATGGTTACAGGGGTCTTAATCAGCCCCAGCATTTT. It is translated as CASSQDGYRGLNQPQHF.

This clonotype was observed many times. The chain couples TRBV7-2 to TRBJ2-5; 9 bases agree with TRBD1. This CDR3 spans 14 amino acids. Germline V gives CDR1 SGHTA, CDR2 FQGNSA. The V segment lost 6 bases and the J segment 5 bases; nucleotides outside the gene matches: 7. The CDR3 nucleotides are TGTGCCAGCAGTCAGAAGACAGGGGGGGAGACCCAGTACTTC. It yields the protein CASSQKTGGETQYF.

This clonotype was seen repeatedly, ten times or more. CDR3: CASSLGVAGGPNTQYF. CDR3 bases: TGTGCCAGCAGCTTAGGGGTAGCGGGAGGCCCAAATACGCAGTATTTT. This chain links TRBV7-2 with TRBJ2-3, with 10 positions matching TRBD2. CDR3 length: 16 amino acids. V was clipped by 1 base and J by 7 bases; unmatched bases: 8. Looked up from germline, CDR1 is SGHTA and CDR2 is FQGNSA.

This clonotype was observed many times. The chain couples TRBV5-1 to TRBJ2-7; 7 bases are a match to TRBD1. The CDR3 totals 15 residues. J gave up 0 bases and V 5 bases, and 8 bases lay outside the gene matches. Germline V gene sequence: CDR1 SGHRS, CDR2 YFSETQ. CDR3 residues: CASRSDRDHSYEQYF. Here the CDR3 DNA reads TGCGCCAGCAGATCCGACAGGGACCACTCCTACGAGCAGTACTTC.

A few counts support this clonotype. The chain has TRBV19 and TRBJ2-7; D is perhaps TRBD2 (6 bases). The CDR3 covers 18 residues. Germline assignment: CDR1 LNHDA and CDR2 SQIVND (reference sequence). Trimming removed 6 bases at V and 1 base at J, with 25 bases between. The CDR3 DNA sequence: TGTGCCAGTAGCCCCGACAACGGCTTTGGGAGGATATCCTACGAGCAGTACTTC. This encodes CASSPDNGFGRISYEQYF.

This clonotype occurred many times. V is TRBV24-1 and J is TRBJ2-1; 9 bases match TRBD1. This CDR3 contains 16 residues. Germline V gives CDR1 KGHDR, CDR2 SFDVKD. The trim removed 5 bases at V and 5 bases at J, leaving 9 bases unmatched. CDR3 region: CATSAYGTGYDNEQFF. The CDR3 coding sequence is TGTGCCACCAGTGCTTACGGGACAGGGTACGACAATGAGCAGTTCTTC.

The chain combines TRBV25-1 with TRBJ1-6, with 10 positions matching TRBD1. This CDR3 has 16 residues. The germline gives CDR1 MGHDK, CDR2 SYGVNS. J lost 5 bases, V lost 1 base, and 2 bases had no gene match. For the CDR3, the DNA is TGTGCCAGCAGTGAATTAGGGACAGGGGATAATTCACCCCTCCACTTT. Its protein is CASSELGTGDNSPLHF.

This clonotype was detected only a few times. CDR3 amino acids: CASSGGTAWDEQFF. The CDR3 DNA reads as TGTGCCAGTAGTGGCGGGACGGCATGGGATGAGCAGTTCTTC. The J gene is TRBJ2-1, the V gene TRBV19; the D gene is possibly TRBD2 (6 bases). This CDR3 has 14 amino acids. Germline values: CDR1 LNHDA, CDR2 SQIVND (reference sequence). V lost 5 bases, J lost 8 bases, and 16 bases lay in between.

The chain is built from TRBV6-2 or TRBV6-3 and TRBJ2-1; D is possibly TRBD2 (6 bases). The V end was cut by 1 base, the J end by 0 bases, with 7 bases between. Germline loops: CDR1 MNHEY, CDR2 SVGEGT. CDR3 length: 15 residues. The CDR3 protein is CASSYFGGSYNEQFF. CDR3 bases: TGTGCCAGCAGTTACTTCGGGGGCTCCTACAATGAGCAGTTCTTC.

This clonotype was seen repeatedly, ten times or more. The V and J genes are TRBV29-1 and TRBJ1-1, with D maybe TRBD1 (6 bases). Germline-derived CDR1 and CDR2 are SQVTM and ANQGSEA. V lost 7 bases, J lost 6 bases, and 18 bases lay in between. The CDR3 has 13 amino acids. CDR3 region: CSGRTQGFPEAFF. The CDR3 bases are TGCAGCGGACGGACCCAGGGGTTTCCTGAAGCTTTCTTT.

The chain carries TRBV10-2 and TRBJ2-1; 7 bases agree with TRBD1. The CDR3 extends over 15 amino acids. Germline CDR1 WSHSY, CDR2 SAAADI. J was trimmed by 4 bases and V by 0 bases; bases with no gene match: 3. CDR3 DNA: TGCGCCAGCAGTGAGTCGACAGGGCTTTACAATGAGCAGTTCTTC. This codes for CASSESTGLYNEQFF.

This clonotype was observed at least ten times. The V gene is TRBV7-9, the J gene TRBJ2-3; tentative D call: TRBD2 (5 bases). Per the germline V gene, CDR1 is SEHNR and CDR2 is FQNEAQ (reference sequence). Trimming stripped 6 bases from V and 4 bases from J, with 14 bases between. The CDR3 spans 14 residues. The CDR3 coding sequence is TGTGCCAGCAGTAACGAGGGTCACGCAGATACGCAGTATTTT. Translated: CASSNEGHADTQYF.

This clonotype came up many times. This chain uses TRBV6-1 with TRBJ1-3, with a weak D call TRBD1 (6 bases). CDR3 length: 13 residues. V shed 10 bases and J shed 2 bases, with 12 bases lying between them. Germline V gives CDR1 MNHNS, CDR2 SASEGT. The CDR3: CATGARAGNTIYF. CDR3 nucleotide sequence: TGTGCCACAGGGGCTCGGGCTGGAAACACCATATATTTT.

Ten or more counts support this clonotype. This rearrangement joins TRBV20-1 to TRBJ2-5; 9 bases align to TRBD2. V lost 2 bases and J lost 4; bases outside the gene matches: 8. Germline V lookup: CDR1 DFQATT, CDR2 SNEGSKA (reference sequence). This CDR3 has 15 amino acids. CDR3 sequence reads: CSARMAGGVGETQYF. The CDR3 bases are TGCAGTGCTAGAATGGCGGGAGGGGTCGGAGAGACCCAGTACTTC.

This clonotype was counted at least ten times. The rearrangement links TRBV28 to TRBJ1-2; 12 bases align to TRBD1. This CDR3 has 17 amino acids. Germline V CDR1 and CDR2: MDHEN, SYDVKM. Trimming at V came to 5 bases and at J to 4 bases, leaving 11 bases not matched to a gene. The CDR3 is CASSPAGTGGGPYGYTF. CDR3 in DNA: TGTGCCAGCAGTCCGGCCGGGACAGGGGGCGGTCCCTATGGCTACACCTTC.

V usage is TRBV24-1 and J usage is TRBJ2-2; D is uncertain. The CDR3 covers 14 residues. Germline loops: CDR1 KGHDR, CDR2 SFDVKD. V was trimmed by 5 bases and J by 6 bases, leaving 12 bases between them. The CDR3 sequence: CATSAADPPGELFF. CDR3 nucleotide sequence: TGTGCCACCAGTGCCGCGGACCCACCCGGGGAGCTGTTTTTT.

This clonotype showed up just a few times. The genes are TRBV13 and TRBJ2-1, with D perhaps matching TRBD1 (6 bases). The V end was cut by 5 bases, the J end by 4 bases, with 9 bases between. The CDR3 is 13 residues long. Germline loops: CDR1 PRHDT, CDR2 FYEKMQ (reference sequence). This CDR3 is CASSEDSYNEQFF. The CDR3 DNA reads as TGTGCCAGCAGCGAGGACAGTTACAATGAGCAGTTCTTC.

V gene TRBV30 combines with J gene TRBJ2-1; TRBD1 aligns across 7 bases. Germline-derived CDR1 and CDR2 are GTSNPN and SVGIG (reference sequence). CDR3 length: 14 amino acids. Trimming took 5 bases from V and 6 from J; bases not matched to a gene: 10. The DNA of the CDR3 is TGTGCCTGGGCAGACAGGGTGATGGGCAATGAGCAGTTCTTC. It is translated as CAWADRVMGNEQFF.